The 31 T cell receptor beta chains presented below share a single source sample, sequenced in a study of CD8+CD57+ T cells in acquired aplastic anemia. Template material for TCR beta VDJ and CDR3 profiling consisted of genomic DNA. TCRdb re-called the reads with MiXCR, one entry per CDR3 protein. The data hold 150,000 to 200,000 distinct CDR3 sequences, with approximately 45% observed a single time. Sequenced input: sorted CD4+, CD8+, or CD8+CD57+ T cells (not recorded which) from PBMCs. The receptors derive from a human donor in good health.

The chain combines TRBV25-1 with TRBJ1-6, with D unclear. The CDR3 runs 12 residues. The V end lost 4 bases, the J end lost 9 bases, and 7 bases lay between the germline ends. From germline, CDR1 is MGHDK and CDR2 SYGVNS. CDR3 protein: CASSGTSSPLHF. CDR3 DNA: TGTGCCAGCAGTGGAACGAGTTCACCCCTCCACTTT.

The CDR3 DNA is TGTGCCAGCAGCTGGACCGGGCCACCTAATTCACCCCTCCACTTT. Translating it yields CASSWTGPPNSPLHF. V and J are TRBV19 and TRBJ1-6, with D unresolved. Germline V gene data show CDR1 as LNHDA and CDR2 as SQIVND (reference sequence). Trimming left V 9 bases short and J 6 bases short, with 18 bases between. CDR3 length equals 15 residues. Filled out from reference TRBV19 and TRBJ1-6, the complete variable domain reads DGGITQSPKYLFRKEGQNVTLSCEQNLNHDAMYWYRQDPGQGLRLIYYSQIVNDFQKGDIAEGYSVSREKKESFPLTVTSAQKNPTAFYLCASSWTGPPNSPLHFGNGTRLTVT.

This clonotype turned up a few times. The chain links TRBV28 to TRBJ1-6; the D gene is possibly TRBD1 (5 bases). The CDR3 runs 13 residues. Germline V gives CDR1 MDHEN, CDR2 SYDVKM. V was pared by 9 bases and J by 7 bases, with 13 bases between. The CDR3 coding sequence is TGTGCCAGTCGGACACGAGTAAATTCACCCCTCCACTTT. This codes for CASRTRVNSPLHF.

This clonotype was observed at least ten times. J is TRBJ2-7 and V is TRBV7-9, with 13 nucleotides matching TRBD2. The CDR3 is made up of 19 amino acids. V lost 0 bases and J lost 0; bases outside the gene matches: 8. The germline CDR1 and CDR2 sequences are SEHNR and FQNEAQ (reference sequence). CDR3 bases: TGTGCCAGCAGCTTAGCCCGCTTGGGACTAGCGGGACCCTCCTACGAGCAGTACTTC. This codes for CASSLARLGLAGPSYEQYF.

This clonotype was seen repeatedly, ten times or more. The rearrangement joins TRBV29-1 to TRBJ2-6; no definite D call. V lost 7 bases and J 2 bases, leaving 9 bases between the germline ends. Germline V lookup: CDR1 SQVTM, CDR2 ANQGSEA. This CDR3 region has 13 residues. The CDR3 reads CSASAPGANVLTF. DNA of the CDR3: TGCAGCGCCAGCGCCCCTGGGGCCAACGTCCTGACTTTC.

V usage is TRBV12-3 or TRBV12-4 and J usage is TRBJ2-2; D is unclear. The CDR3 covers 11 residues. The germline V and J ends were trimmed by 6 bases and 6 bases, with 5 bases remaining between them. The CDR3, as DNA: TGTGCCAGCAGGGAGTCCGGGGAGCTGTTTTTT. It specifies CASRESGELFF.

This rearrangement joins TRBV10-3 to TRBJ1-1, with 7 bases lining up with TRBD1. With V trimmed by 2 bases and J by 7 bases, 4 bases remained unmatched. The CDR3 length is 13 residues. Germline V lookup: CDR1 ENHRY, CDR2 SYGVKD. The CDR3 sequence is CAISERGQNEAFF. As DNA, the CDR3 is TGTGCCATCAGTGAGAGGGGACAGAATGAAGCTTTCTTT.

There are many counts of this clonotype. The chain recombines TRBV7-3 with TRBJ1-2, with D hard to call. Trimming pared 6 bases from V and 3 bases from J, leaving 11 bases between. The CDR3 sequence is 13 residues long. Looked up from germline, CDR1 is SGHTA and CDR2 is FQGTGA. CDR3 sequence reads: CASSSGNDYGYTF. DNA for the CDR3: TGTGCCAGCAGTTCGGGGAACGACTATGGCTACACCTTC.

This clonotype appeared a few times. This CDR3 reads CASKTGTGVGQETQYF. DNA of the CDR3: TGTGCCAGCAAGACCGGGACAGGGGTCGGCCAAGAGACCCAGTACTTC. The V and J genes are TRBV27 and TRBJ2-5; TRBD1 matches 10 bases. The CDR3 is 16 residues long. V trimming: 7 bases; J trimming: 1 base; junction bases outside the gene matches: 9. Per the germline V gene, CDR1 is MNHEY and CDR2 is SMNVEV (reference sequence).

The chain joins TRBV2 to TRBJ1-5; 8 nucleotides agree with TRBD1. V dropped 10 bases and J dropped 0; count of bases not matched to a gene: 5. The CDR3 has 14 residues. Germline V gene sequence: CDR1 SNHLY, CDR2 FYNNEI. CDR3 sequence (DNA): TGTGCCACCCAGGGGGCTAATAGCAATCAGCCCCAGCATTTT. Amino acids: CATQGANSNQPQHF.

The rearrangement uses TRBV29-1 and TRBJ2-5; the match to TRBD2 covers 8 bases. Germline loops: CDR1 SQVTM, CDR2 ANQGSEA. The CDR3 spans 14 residues. With 7 bases clipped from V and 4 bases from J, the junction kept 11 bases outside the gene matches. CDR3 nucleotides: TGCAGCGCCGTTCTGGGCGGGGGGTCAGAGACCCAGTACTTC. Protein sequence: CSAVLGGGSETQYF.

This clonotype showed up many times. The chain has TRBV20-1 and TRBJ1-4; D not resolved. The CDR3 covers 13 residues. Germline-derived CDR1 and CDR2 are DFQATT and SNEGSKA (reference sequence). Trimming took off 6 bases at V and 11 bases at J, with 19 bases between the two ends. The CDR3 is CSAPEVDPKKLFF. CDR3 DNA: TGCAGTGCGCCAGAGGTGGACCCGAAGAAACTGTTTTTT.

This clonotype came up many times. J is TRBJ1-5 and V is TRBV20-1, with D unresolved. The germline V gene has CDR1 DFQATT and CDR2 SNEGSKA (reference sequence). The CDR3 is made up of 14 amino acids. With 4 bases removed from V and 1 base from J, the gap between germline ends came to 11 bases. CDR3 sequence reads: CSATIPGSNQPQHF. The DNA of the CDR3 is TGCAGTGCTACCATTCCGGGGAGCAATCAGCCCCAGCATTTT.

In this sample, this clonotype turned up many times. The chain recombines TRBV20-1 with TRBJ2-7, with D unclear. This CDR3 spans 11 amino acids. The germline V gene has CDR1 DFQATT and CDR2 SNEGSKA (reference sequence). CDR3 in DNA: TGCAGAGGGCGTCACTCCTACGAGCAGTACTTC. Its protein product is CRGRHSYEQYF.

This chain joins TRBV11-1 and TRBJ2-3, with TRBD2 matching over 11 bases. Germline lookup yields CDR1 SGHAT and CDR2 FQDESV (reference sequence). Losses at the gene ends were 5 bases for V and 4 bases for J; bases not matched to a gene: 5. This CDR3 region has 15 residues. In DNA, the CDR3 is TGTGCCAGCAGCGTTAGCGGGGGGGCGGCAGATACGCAGTATTTT. Protein: CASSVSGGAADTQYF. The whole variable domain, remainder taken from reference TRBV11-1 and TRBJ2-3, is EAEVAQSPRYKITEKSQAVAFWCDPISGHATLYWYRQILGQGPELLVQFQDESVVDDSQLPKDRFSAERLKGVDSTLKIQPAELGDSAMYLCASSVSGGAADTQYFGPGTRLTVL.

Details on this clonotype: This may stem from a read error, because a much larger clone lies one nucleotide away. For the CDR3, the DNA is TGTGCCGGCAGTTACTTTCAGGGTGGTCAGCCCCAGCATTTT. This sequence encodes CAGSYFQGGQPQHF. The gene calls are TRBV6-5 and TRBJ1-5, with D tentatively TRBD1 (5 bases). From germline, CDR1 is MNHEY and CDR2 SVGAGI. This CDR3 comprises 14 residues.

The rearrangement joins TRBV7-9 to TRBJ1-5, with 7 bases lining up with TRBD1. With 1 base clipped from V and 9 bases from J, the junction kept 3 bases outside the gene matches. The CDR3 contains 13 residues. CDR1 and CDR2 (germline): SEHNR, FQNEAQ (reference sequence). The CDR3 reads CASSLEQGTPQHF. CDR3 bases: TGTGCCAGCAGCTTAGAACAGGGGACGCCCCAGCATTTT.

The chain uses TRBV15 and TRBJ2-3; 8 nucleotides match TRBD1. This CDR3 region has 15 residues. The germline gives CDR1 LNHNV, CDR2 YYDKDF (reference sequence). V shed 5 bases and J 1 base; nucleotides not matched to a gene: 5. CDR3 amino acids: CATSPRQGRTDTQYF. The DNA of the CDR3 is TGTGCCACCAGCCCTCGACAGGGGCGCACAGATACGCAGTATTTT.

This clonotype was seen only once. This chain uses TRBV7-8 with TRBJ1-2; possible D gene TRBD1, 6 bases. CDR3 length equals 14 residues. Germline values: CDR1 SGHVS, CDR2 FQNEAQ. The V end lost 5 bases, the J end lost 3 bases, and 13 bases lay between the germline ends. CDR3 DNA: TGTGCCAGCAGCCCAAAACGGGGGCACTATGGCTACACCTTC. Translation gives CASSPKRGHYGYTF.

There are a few counts of this clonotype. This chain links TRBV6-5 with TRBJ2-7; perhaps TRBD1 as D (7 bases). Germline-derived CDR1 and CDR2 are MNHEY and SVGAGI. The CDR3 totals 15 residues. The ends were cut back, 2 bases at V and 1 base at J, with 12 bases in the middle. CDR3 bases: TGTGCCAGCAGTTACGGAGGGACAGCTTCCTACGAGCAGTACTTC. Its translation: CASSYGGTASYEQYF.

This clonotype was found a few times. The J gene is TRBJ1-3, the V gene TRBV20-1; D gene uncertain. This CDR3 is built from 13 residues. From germline, CDR1 is DFQATT and CDR2 SNEGSKA (reference sequence). The ends were cut back, 6 bases at V and 0 bases at J, with 9 bases in the middle. Here the CDR3 DNA reads TGCAGTGCACCAGACGGCTCTGGAAACACCATATATTTT. As protein: CSAPDGSGNTIYF.

The J gene is TRBJ2-1, the V gene TRBV20-1; D gene uncertain. V dropped 0 bases and J dropped 9 bases, with 6 bases sitting between them. The V gene's germline CDR1 is DFQATT and CDR2 SNEGSKA (reference sequence). This CDR3 spans 11 amino acids. In nucleotides, the CDR3 is TGCAGTGCTAGAGATTTTAGTGAGCAGTTCTTC. It yields the protein CSARDFSEQFF.

This clonotype was recorded many times. This sequence joins TRBV10-1 and TRBJ2-7; D is undetermined. Deletions cut 0 bases from V and 2 bases from J, with 11 bases between. Germline CDR1 is WNHNN and CDR2 is SYGVQD (reference sequence). This CDR3 contains 15 residues. As DNA, the CDR3 is TGCGCCAGCAGTGAGTCGGGAATCTCAGCCTACGAGCAGTACTTC. This codes for CASSESGISAYEQYF.

This rearrangement joins TRBV29-1 to TRBJ1-6, with D hard to call. Germline CDR1 SQVTM, CDR2 ANQGSEA. The CDR3 has 13 amino acids. V gave up 6 bases and J gave up 8 bases, with 14 bases separating them. Here the CDR3 DNA reads TGCAGCGTGAGGCGTGCTTGGGATTCACCCCTCCACTTT. Protein product: CSVRRAWDSPLHF. The full variable domain, in which reference TRBV29-1 and TRBJ1-6 provide the parts outside the CDR3, is SAVISQKPSRDICQRGTSLTIQCQVDSQVTMMFWYRQQPGQSLTLIATANQGSEATYESGFVIDKFPISRPNLTFSTLTVSNMSPEDSSIYLCSVRRAWDSPLHFGNGTRLTVT.

This clonotype was observed many times. The V gene is TRBV20-1, the J gene TRBJ2-1, with a tentative D call TRBD1 (5 bases). The length of the CDR3 is 13 residues. V was pared by 6 bases and J by 7 bases, with 16 bases between. CDR1 is DFQATT and CDR2 is SNEGSKA in the germline V gene (reference sequence). CDR3 loop: CSARQTTKNEQFF. The CDR3 DNA sequence: TGCAGTGCCAGACAGACAACCAAAAATGAGCAGTTCTTC.

Turning to this clonotype: This may come from a read error, since a much larger clone is one base off. V is TRBV29-1 and J is TRBJ2-1, with 8 nucleotides matching TRBD1. Germline values: CDR1 SQVTM, CDR2 ANQGSEA. This CDR3 comprises 14 residues. The CDR3 DNA reads as TGCGGCGTTGTTCACAGGGGGACCTACGATGAGCAGTTCTTC. Translation: CGVVHRGTYDEQFF.

Remarks on this clonotype: One junction end disagrees with the germline gene, perhaps due to a read error. The CDR3 DNA is TGTGCCACCCGACAGAGTAGCACGGATACGCAGTATTTT. It specifies CATRQSSTDTQYF. The chain is built from TRBV24-1 and TRBJ2-3; D is possibly TRBD1 (5 bases). Germline CDR1 reads KGHDR; CDR2 reads SFDVKD. This CDR3 has 13 residues.

This clonotype was found a few times. The gene calls are TRBV20-1 and TRBJ2-2, with D possibly TRBD1 on 5 matching bases. Per germline, CDR1 DFQATT and CDR2 SNEGSKA (reference sequence). V lost 5 bases and J lost 0, with 16 bases in between. This CDR3 contains 16 residues. CDR3 coding DNA: TGCAGTGCTGTAAGTAACAGGAGACCGAACACCGGGGAGCTGTTTTTT. Translating it yields CSAVSNRRPNTGELFF.

The CDR3 region is CASGAGNYGYTF. The CDR3 DNA sequence: TGTGCCAGCGGTGCAGGCAACTATGGCTACACCTTC. This chain links TRBV24-1 with TRBJ1-2; D remains ambiguous. Germline values: CDR1 KGHDR, CDR2 SFDVKD. Trimming stripped 11 bases from V and 2 bases from J, with 11 bases between. CDR3 length: 12 residues.

This clonotype was counted at least ten times. The genes are TRBV5-5 and TRBJ2-5; D remains unclear. The germline V gene encodes CDR1 SGHKS and CDR2 YYEKEE (reference sequence). V lost 2 bases, J lost 0 bases, and 11 bases lay in between. This CDR3 spans 15 amino acids. The CDR3 loop is CASSFGPINQETQYF. In DNA, the CDR3 is TGTGCCAGCAGCTTCGGACCGATAAACCAAGAGACCCAGTACTTC. Supplemented by reference TRBV5-5 and TRBJ2-5, the full variable domain reads DAGVTQSPTHLIKTRGQQVTLRCSPISGHKSVSWYQQVLGQGPQFIFQYYEKEERGRGNFPDRFSARQFPNYSSELNVNALLLGDSALYLCASSFGPINQETQYFGPGTRLLVL.

V and J are TRBV20-1 and TRBJ1-2; D is perhaps TRBD1 (6 bases). The V gene's germline CDR1 is DFQATT and CDR2 SNEGSKA (reference sequence). The CDR3 covers 13 residues. V was shortened by 3 bases and J by 0 bases, with 8 bases between the two germline ends. The CDR3 DNA sequence: TGCAGTGCTAGGGACAGCGCTAACTATGGCTACACCTTC. It yields the protein CSARDSANYGYTF.